This TCR beta chain was recorded in a study of somatic mutations in cytotoxic T cells in rheumatoid arthritis. Study-wide background: Immediately following diagnosis and ahead of any treatment, patient blood (approximately 30 ml EDTA) was drawn.

Only in-frame clones appear in the TCRdb table, and some are missing; sequencing was by immunoSEQ multiplex PCR. This table holds under 20,000 clones, approximately 67% found once. This clone was picked up one time. The antigen is not known. Study results and caveats: There was no significant difference in CD8+ T-cell clonality between rheumatoid arthritis patients and age-matched healthy controls.

The sample consisted of CD8+ T cells sorted from blood. The receptor comes from an adult with rheumatoid arthritis.

CDR3: CASSPSPRDRDYGYTF. Written as DNA, the CDR3 is TGTGCCAGCTCACCCAGCCCCCGGGACAGGGACTATGGCTACACCTTC. The rearrangement joins TRBV18 to TRBJ1-2; the match to TRBD1 covers 9 bases. Trimming removed 3 bases from V and 3 bases from J; junction bases left unmatched: 8. The CDR3 has 16 residues. Germline values: CDR1 KGHSH, CDR2 LQKENI.